The T cell receptor beta chain described here comes from a study of beta chain features in type 1 diabetes. A few counts support this clone. The entirety of the isolated RNA underwent reverse transcription, so expressed TCRB transcripts were sequenced. Here immunoSEQ multiplex PCR was the method, and the copy in TCRdb shows in-frame clones only, minus some. This table holds 310,000 or so clones, 7.5% to 9% found once. The source of this sequence is a woman between 18 and 30 years old in good health. The sequencing sample was made of central memory CD4+ T cells from blood.

CDR3 loop: CASSQDQGSTGELFF. The CDR3 DNA sequence: TGCGCCAGCAGCCAAGACCAGGGAAGCACCGGGGAGCTGTTTTTT. The rearrangement joins TRBV4-1 to TRBJ2-2; TRBD1 might be the D (5 bases). The CDR3 sequence is 15 residues long. Trimming pared 0 bases from V and 4 bases from J, leaving 9 bases between. Looked up from germline, CDR1 is MGHRA and CDR2 is YSYEKL.